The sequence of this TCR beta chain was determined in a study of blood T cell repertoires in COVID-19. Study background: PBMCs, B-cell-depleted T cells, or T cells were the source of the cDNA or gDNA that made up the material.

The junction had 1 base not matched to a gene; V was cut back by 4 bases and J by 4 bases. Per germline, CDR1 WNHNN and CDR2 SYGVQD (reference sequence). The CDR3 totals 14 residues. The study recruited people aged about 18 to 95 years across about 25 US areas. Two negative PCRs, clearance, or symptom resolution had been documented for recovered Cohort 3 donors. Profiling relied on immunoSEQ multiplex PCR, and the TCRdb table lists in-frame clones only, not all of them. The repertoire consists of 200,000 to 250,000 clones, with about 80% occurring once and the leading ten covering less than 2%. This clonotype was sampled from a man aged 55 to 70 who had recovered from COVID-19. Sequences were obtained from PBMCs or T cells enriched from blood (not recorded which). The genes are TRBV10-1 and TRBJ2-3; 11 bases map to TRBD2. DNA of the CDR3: TGCGCCAGCAGTGGGACTAGCGGGCCAGATACGCAGTATTTT. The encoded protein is CASSGTSGPDTQYF.